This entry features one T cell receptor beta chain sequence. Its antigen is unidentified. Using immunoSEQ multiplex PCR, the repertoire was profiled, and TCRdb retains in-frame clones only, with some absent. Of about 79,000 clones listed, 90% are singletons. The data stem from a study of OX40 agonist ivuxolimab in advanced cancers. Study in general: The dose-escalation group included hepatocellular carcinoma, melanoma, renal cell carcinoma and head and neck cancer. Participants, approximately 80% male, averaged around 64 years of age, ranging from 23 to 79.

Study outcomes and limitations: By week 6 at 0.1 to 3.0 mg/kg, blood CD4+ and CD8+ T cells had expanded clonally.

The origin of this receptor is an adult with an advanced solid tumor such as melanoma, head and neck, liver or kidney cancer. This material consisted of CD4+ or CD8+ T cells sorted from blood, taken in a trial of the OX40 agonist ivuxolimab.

The DNA for the CDR3 is TGTGCCGCGCACGGGACGGAGCAAGAGACCCAGTACTTC. Amino acids: CAAHGTEQETQYF. This rearrangement joins TRBV10-3 to TRBJ2-5; D may correspond to TRBD1 or TRBD2 (5 bases each). The germline gives CDR1 ENHRY, CDR2 SYGVKD. The V end was cut by 11 bases, the J end by 2 bases, with 15 bases between. The CDR3 has 13 amino acids.